Each of the 8 T cell receptor beta chains below was sequenced from the same sample in a study of T-cell reconstitution after alpha-beta-depleted transplantation in children. The TCRbeta library was prepared with unique molecular identifiers. TCRdb re-called the PCR reads with MiXCR, one entry per CDR3 protein. The table includes more than 300,000 distinct CDR3 sequences, 16% detected once. Sequences were derived from PBMCs, mostly from graft donor cells, sampled 360 days after TCRalphabeta/CD19-depleted stem cell transplant. The receptors originated from a male patient aged 2 to 9 who had a stem cell transplant for acute lymphoblastic leukemia, so the T cells may come from the graft donor.

The rearrangement links TRBV6-6 to TRBJ2-5, with D possibly being TRBD1 or TRBD2 (5 bases each). This CDR3 region has 13 residues. Germline values: CDR1 MNHNY, CDR2 SVGAGI (reference sequence). V lost 6 bases to trimming and J lost 4 bases, with 12 bases between them. The CDR3 region is CASSYRDGETQYF. DNA for the CDR3: TGTGCCAGCAGCTACCGGGACGGAGAGACCCAGTACTTC.

This chain uses TRBV28 with TRBJ1-6, with a weak D call TRBD1 (6 bases). Trimming took off 4 bases at V and 8 bases at J, with 18 bases between the two ends. CDR3 length: 16 residues. CDR1 and CDR2 from the germline V gene are MDHEN and SYDVKM. CDR3 amino acids: CASSSLGRGGYSPLHF. The CDR3 DNA sequence: TGTGCCAGCAGTTCCCTGGGTAGGGGGGGCTATTCACCCCTCCACTTT. Complete variable domain (other parts from reference TRBV28 and TRBJ1-6): DVKVTQSSRYLVKRTGEKVFLECVQDMDHENMFWYRQDPGLGLRLIYFSYDVKMKEKGDIPEGYSVSREKKERFSLILESASTNQTSMYLCASSSLGRGGYSPLHFGNGTRLTVT.

There are many counts of this clonotype. This chain's CDR3 is CASSLFRAPDGSYNSPLHF. The CDR3 region has the DNA TGCGCCAGCAGCTTGTTCCGGGCCCCCGATGGCTCCTATAATTCACCCCTCCACTTT. The chain uses TRBV5-1 and TRBJ1-6; no clear D gene. Germline V gene lookup returns CDR1 SGHRS and CDR2 YFSETQ. Trimming removed 1 base at V and 0 bases at J, with 17 bases between. There are 19 residues in the CDR3.

This clonotype was recorded a few times. The V gene is TRBV29-1, the J gene TRBJ2-1, with 8 bases fitting TRBD1. Per the germline V gene, CDR1 is SQVTM and CDR2 is ANQGSEA. Losses at the gene ends were 1 base for V and 5 bases for J; bases not matched to a gene: 10. This CDR3 contains 16 residues. The CDR3 DNA follows: TGCAGCGTTGAAGGAAGGGACAGGTCCACTCACAATGAGCAGTTCTTC. Translated: CSVEGRDRSTHNEQFF.

This clonotype has just a few counts. V and J are TRBV7-8 and TRBJ2-1; TRBD2 is a possible D gene (6 bases). CDR1 SGHVS and CDR2 FQNEAQ come from the germline V gene. V lost 6 bases and J 4 bases, leaving 16 bases between the germline ends. The CDR3 spans 15 residues. The CDR3 loop reads CASSLRELRYNEQFF. For the CDR3, the DNA is TGTGCCAGCAGTCTCCGGGAGTTGCGGTACAATGAGCAGTTCTTC.

DNA of the CDR3: TGCGCCAGCGGCCGACTAGCGGGAGGTGACGAGCAGTACTTC. Protein sequence: CASGRLAGGDEQYF. The genes are TRBV10-2 and TRBJ2-7; 13 nucleotides line up with TRBD2. The CDR3 loop spans 14 amino acids. V was pared by 8 bases and J by 5 bases, with 6 bases of the junction left unmatched. Germline V gives CDR1 WSHSY, CDR2 SAAADI.

This clonotype was counted at least ten times. The rearrangement joins TRBV5-8 to TRBJ2-2; D not certain. CDR3 size: 14 residues. From germline, CDR1 is SGHTS and CDR2 YDEGEE. V lost 3 bases and J 2 bases, leaving 8 bases between the germline ends. The DNA of the CDR3 is TGTGCCAGCAGCTCGAGGCTTAACACCGGGGAGCTGTTTTTT. Protein: CASSSRLNTGELFF.

The chain couples TRBV18 to TRBJ1-1, with D unclear. Germline assignment: CDR1 KGHSH and CDR2 LQKENI. CDR3 length equals 13 residues. The V end was cut by 2 bases, the J end by 6 bases, with 10 bases between. CDR3 coding DNA: TGTGCCAGCTCACCAGTGAGGGCCGCTGAAGCTTTCTTT. Translated, it gives CASSPVRAAEAFF.